This TCR beta chain was sequenced for a study of blood T cell repertoires in COVID-19. Study-wide background: Spain, Italy and the United States supplied samples that represented acute and convalescent COVID-19. PBMCs, B-cell-depleted T cells, or T cells provided the cDNA or gDNA that made up the material.

Per the authors' pipeline: The assay estimated nucleated cells by amplifying reference gene primers. This table comes from immunoSEQ multiplex PCR, and its TCRdb copy is limited to in-frame clones, with some not included. V and J calls and clone size are copied from that table; D and trimming were computed from the DNA. The top ten hold about 9.4% of the sample, which has some 49,000 clones, about 85% seen once. V dropped 3 bases and J dropped 6; count of bases not matched to a gene: 13. The CDR3 has 16 residues. Germline V CDR1 and CDR2: DFQATT, SNEGSKA (reference sequence). The sample comprised peripheral blood. This sequence joins TRBV20-1 and TRBJ2-7; 11 nucleotides match TRBD2. This sequence originates from a human donor in a cohort sampled during active COVID-19. The CDR3 DNA reads TGCAGTGCTAGTCCTTTAGCGGGAGGGCCCTCGGGCGAGCAGTACTTC. This sequence encodes CSASPLAGGPSGEQYF.